This is a list of T cell receptor beta chains from one sample in a study of radiation and T cells in renal cell carcinoma. This table comes from immunoSEQ multiplex PCR, and its TCRdb copy is limited to in-frame clones, with some not included. The sample yields over 35,000 clones, 70% to 85% seen once. The source material was blood, sampled from a patient whose treatment included radiotherapy and nephrectomy. The source of these receptors is a woman aged 70 to 79 with renal cell carcinoma. CDR3s include the opening cysteine and the closing phenylalanine or tryptophan. The D gene is left open where the match is weak. Where a row states a size, it is once, few, many or the class of an expanded clone; other rows omit it.

TRBJ1-1 TRBD1 TRBV6-4 . TGTGCCAGCAGGGGACAGGGGGTTGGAGGCACTGAAGCTTTCTTT CASRGQGVGGTEAFF
TRBJ2-5 . TRBV7-6 . TGTGCCAGCAGCCCCGGTACTAGGAGACCAAACCGACAAGAGACCCAGTACTTC CASSPGTRRPNRQETQYF
TRBJ1-2 . TRBV6-4 . TGTGCCAGCAGGGACAGAGATGGCTACACCTTC CASRDRDGYTF
TRBJ2-2 . TRBV7-2 . TGTGCCAGCAGCTTAGTCATTTCCGGGGAGCTGTTTTTT CASSLVISGELFF
TRBJ2-1 TRBD2 TRBV7-9 . TGTGCCAGCAGCTTAGCGGGAGGGTACAATGAGCAGTTCTTC CASSLAGGYNEQFF
TRBJ2-3 TRBD1 TRBV7-3 . TGTGCCAGCAGCCGGGACAGGACTTACACAGATACGCAGTATTTT CASSRDRTYTDTQYF
TRBJ2-7 TRBD1 TRBV7-2 . TGTGCCAGCAGCCCCCAGGGGGGACAGGTCATCCTCTACGAGCAGTACTTC CASSPQGGQVILYEQYF
TRBJ1-4 . TRBV6-1 . TGTGCCAGCAGTGTGTCGACGGAACTTAATGAAAAACTGTTTTTT CASSVSTELNEKLFF
TRBJ1-2 . TRBV5-4 . TGTGCCAGCAGCCTCCGGGTCGGGGGCCGTTATGGCTACACCTTC CASSLRVGGRYGYTF
TRBJ2-2 . TRBV4-2 . TGTGCCAGCAGCCAAGATAGAAGAGCCACCGGGGAGCTGTTTTTT CASSQDRRATGELFF
TRBJ1-1 . TRBV5-4 . TGTGCCAGCAGCTTGGGGCAGATGAACACTGAAGCTTTCTTT CASSLGQMNTEAFF
TRBJ2-4 . TRBV25-1 . TGTGCCAGCAGTGAAGCGGAGGGGCAGGGAGGCAAAAACATTCAGTACTTC CASSEAEGQGGKNIQYF
TRBJ2-3 TRBD2 TRBV28 . TGTGCCAGCAGTTTGGGTAGCGGGGGCACAGATACGCAGTATTTT CASSLGSGGTDTQYF
TRBJ2-7 . TRBV18 . TGTGCCAGCTCACCTCGACAGGGAGGCTACGAGCAGTACTTC CASSPRQGGYEQYF
TRBJ1-5 . TRBV6-1 once TGTGCCAGCCGCGAGGGCTTAACTCAGCCCCAGCATTTT CASREGLTQPQHF
TRBJ2-1 TRBD2 TRBV9 . TGTGCCAGCAGCGTAGATCTAGCGGGGGGGAGCTCCTACAATGAGCAGTTCTTC CASSVDLAGGSSYNEQFF
TRBJ2-1 . TRBV28 . TGTGCCAGCAGTTTTATCCAGGGCCCTCCTTACTACAATGAGCAGTTCTTC CASSFIQGPPYYNEQFF
TRBJ2-3 . TRBV10-2 . TGCGCCAGCCAGTCATCTGGGGCGGTCACAGATACGCAGTATTTT CASQSSGAVTDTQYF
TRBJ1-1 TRBD1 TRBV7-6 . TGTGCCAGCAGCTCCGGGACAGGGAGCACTGAAGCTTTCTTT CASSSGTGSTEAFF
TRBJ2-7 . TRBV27 . TGTGCCAGCAGTCCCCGGGGTGGGTCAGGAGAGCAGTACTTC CASSPRGGSGEQYF
TRBJ2-5 . TRBV4-1 . TGCGCCAGCAGCCAAGGCGCAGGCGATGGAGAGACCCAGTACTTC CASSQGAGDGETQYF
TRBJ2-2 TRBD2 TRBV2 . TGTGCCAGCAGTTTCCTAGCGGGAGAATACGGCAACACCGGGGAGCTGTTTTTT CASSFLAGEYGNTGELFF
TRBJ1-5 . TRBV25-1 . TGTGCCAGCAGTCCCCCCCCAATAGGGCCTGCAAATCAGCCCCAGCATTTT CASSPPPIGPANQPQHF
TRBJ1-2 TRBD1 TRBV7-8 . TGTGCCAGCAGCTCGTCGACAGGGACTTCCTATGGCTACACCTTC CASSSSTGTSYGYTF
TRBJ2-3 . TRBV5-1 . TGCGCCAGCAGCCCCGGGAGTGGCACAGATACGCAGTATTTT CASSPGSGTDTQYF
TRBJ2-7 . TRBV5-1 . TGCGCCAGCAGCACCGTCCCGGGACGGGCCGCCTCCTACGAGCAGTACTTC CASSTVPGRAASYEQYF
TRBJ2-7 TRBD2 TRBV5-4 . TGTGCCAGCAGCTTCCGGGGGCTAGCGGGAACCGAGCAGTACTTC CASSFRGLAGTEQYF
TRBJ1-4 TRBD1 TRBV7-9 . TGTGCCAGCAGCCATACCGGGACAGATAATGAAAAACTGTTTTTT CASSHTGTDNEKLFF
TRBJ2-2 TRBD2 TRBV4-3 . TGCGCCAGCAGCCAAGAGCCCCTAGCGGCATCGAACACCGGGGAGCTGTTTTTT CASSQEPLAASNTGELFF
TRBJ2-5 . TRBV4-2 once TGTGCCAGCAGCTCGAGCACCTGGGACGGGCAGTACTTC CASSSSTWDGQYF
TRBJ1-4 TRBD1 TRBV6-5 . TGTGCCAGCAGTTACAACCGGGACAGGGGAGAAAAACTGTTTTTT CASSYNRDRGEKLFF
TRBJ2-4 TRBD2 TRBV2 many TGTGCCACCCAAGCGGGAGGGCCTGGCAAAAACATTCAGTACTTC CATQAGGPGKNIQYF
TRBJ2-6 . TRBV5-4 . TGTGCCAGCAGCCCCGTCACTATCTCTGGGGCCAACGTCCTGACTTTC CASSPVTISGANVLTF
TRBJ2-7 . TRBV1 . TGCACCAGCAGCCAAGATGTAAATAGCGGGAGATTGGGCGAGGGGTCCTCCTACGAGCAGTACTTC CTSSQDVNSGRLGEGSSYEQYF
TRBJ1-1 TRBD1 TRBV28 . TGTGCCAGCAGTTCACCTGGACACAGGGGGAGAATGGGTTTCTTT CASSSPGHRGRMGFF
TRBJ2-2 . TRBV5-4 . TGTGCCAGCAGAAACAGGGTGGAGGCCGGGGAGCTGTTTTTT CASRNRVEAGELFF
TRBJ1-5 . TRBV5-1 . TGCGCCAGCAGCTTGACCGGGAGGGATCAGCCCCAGCATTTT CASSLTGRDQPQHF
TRBJ1-1 . TRBV19 few TGTGCCAGTAGCCGGGGATTCAGGGATCGAACTGAAGCTTTCTTT CASSRGFRDRTEAFF
TRBJ1-1 TRBD1 TRBV12-5 few TGTGCTAGTGGTTGGAAACAGGGGAGATGGACTGAAGCTTTCTTT CASGWKQGRWTEAFF
TRBJ2-1 . TRBV7-2 once TGTGCCAGCAGCTCCAGCCAGGCGAGGAATGAGCAGTTCTTC CASSSSQARNEQFF